This passage covers 4 T cell receptor beta chains from one sample sequenced in a study of T cell repertoires in cytomegalovirus infection. MiXCR, applied by TCRdb to the reads, yields one record per CDR3 protein. The data contain about 130,000 distinct CDR3 sequences, 20% to 30% of them seen just once; the ten biggest clones take up about 37%. These receptors are not linked to any known antigen. The material sequenced was PBMCs, sequenced either directly or after in vitro stimulation (not recorded which). The receptors shown here come from a human donor in good health (CMV status not recorded). Some clones in this sample may be carry-over from other donors' samples.

The chain has TRBV2 and TRBJ2-3; D is unclear. The V gene's germline CDR1 is SNHLY and CDR2 FYNNEI. The CDR3 has 11 amino acids. Trimming removed 4 bases from V and 7 bases from J, with 6 bases in between. CDR3 loop: CASSGVNTQYF. For the CDR3, the DNA is TGTGCCAGCAGTGGCGTAAATACGCAGTATTTT.

This clonotype was recorded many times. This sequence joins TRBV7-8 and TRBJ1-1; maybe TRBD1 (5 bases). In germline, CDR1 is SGHVS, CDR2 FQNEAQ. Between the trimmed V and J ends, which lost 1 base and 0 bases, there was a span of 9 bases. This CDR3 is built from 15 residues. Here the CDR3 DNA reads TGTGCCAGCAGCTTAGTCGGGGGAATGAACACTGAAGCTTTCTTT. As protein: CASSLVGGMNTEAFF.

This clonotype has at least ten counts. Written as DNA, the CDR3 is TGTGCCAGCAGTTCGGGACAGGGGGCTGGGGCCAACGTCCTGACTTTC. Its translation is CASSSGQGAGANVLTF. This sequence joins TRBV11-3 and TRBJ2-6; 11 positions agree with TRBD1. Germline CDR1 reads SGHNT; CDR2 reads YENEEA. J lost 2 bases, V lost 6 bases, and 3 bases had no gene match. The CDR3 is 16 amino acids.

V is TRBV6-2 or TRBV6-3 and J is TRBJ2-4; either TRBD1 or TRBD2 may fit D (5 bases each). Germline V gives CDR1 MNHEY, CDR2 SVGEGT. CDR3 length: 12 amino acids. Between the trimmed V and J ends, which lost 4 bases and 6 bases, there was a span of 7 bases. In DNA form, the CDR3 reads TGTGCCAGCAGTTGGGGGAGAAACATTCAGTACTTC. Translated: CASSWGRNIQYF.